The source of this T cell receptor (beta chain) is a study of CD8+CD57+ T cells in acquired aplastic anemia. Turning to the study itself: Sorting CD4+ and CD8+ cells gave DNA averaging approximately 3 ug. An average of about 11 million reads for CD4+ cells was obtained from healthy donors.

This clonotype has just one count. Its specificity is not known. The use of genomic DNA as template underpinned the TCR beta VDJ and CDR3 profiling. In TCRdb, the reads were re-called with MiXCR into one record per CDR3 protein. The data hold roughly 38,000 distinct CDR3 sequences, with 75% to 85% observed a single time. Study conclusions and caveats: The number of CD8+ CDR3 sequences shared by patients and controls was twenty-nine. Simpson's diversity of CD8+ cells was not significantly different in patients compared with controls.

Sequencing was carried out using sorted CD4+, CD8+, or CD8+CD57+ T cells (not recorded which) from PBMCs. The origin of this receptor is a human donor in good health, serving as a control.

The CDR3 DNA is TGCGCCAGCAGCTTGGCGTCACCTTCCTACAATGAGCAGTTCTTC. This encodes CASSLASPSYNEQFF. This chain connects TRBV5-1 to TRBJ2-1; unclear D gene. V was pared by 0 bases and J by 1 base, with 8 bases between. Germline CDR1 and CDR2: SGHRS and YFSETQ. CDR3 length: 15 amino acids.